These 27 T cell receptor beta chains came from one sample sequenced in a study of CD8 T cells in Susac syndrome. Random hexamers were used to reverse transcribe 0.5 to 1 ug of RNA. TCRdb itself ran the immunoSEQ multiplex PCR reads through MiXCR, one entry per CDR3 protein. The table includes hundreds of thousands of distinct CDR3 sequences, approximately 95% detected once. The sequencing input was CD4+ T cells from PBMCs. The receptor set was obtained from a human donor with Susac syndrome.

This clonotype was observed once. This chain uses TRBV19 with TRBJ1-4; 10 bases agree with TRBD1. This CDR3 has 15 residues. V lost 6 bases and J lost 5; bases outside the gene matches: 6. From germline, CDR1 is LNHDA and CDR2 SQIVND (reference sequence). CDR3 sequence (DNA): TGTGCCAGTAGACTCAGACAGGGGGCAAATGAAAAACTGTTTTTT. The encoded protein is CASRLRQGANEKLFF.

CDR3 nucleotides: TGTGCCTGGAGTCTCGGGACAACTAACTATGGCTACACCTTC. Protein product: CAWSLGTTNYGYTF. The gene calls are TRBV30 and TRBJ1-2; a possible D gene is TRBD1 (6 bases). V was cut by 2 bases and J by 0 bases, with 10 bases left in between. There are 14 residues in the CDR3. CDR1 and CDR2 (germline): GTSNPN, SVGIG (reference sequence).

The chain carries TRBV19 and TRBJ1-1; D remains ambiguous. The CDR3 runs 13 residues. V was shortened by 3 bases and J by 3 bases, with 8 bases between the two germline ends. CDR1 is LNHDA and CDR2 is SQIVND in the germline V gene (reference sequence). In DNA, the CDR3 is TGTGCCAGTAGTATTTCAGCCTACACTGAAGCTTTCTTT. This encodes CASSISAYTEAFF.

This clonotype has only a few counts. The chain couples TRBV7-9 to TRBJ1-1; possible D gene TRBD1, 5 bases. V lost 5 bases and J lost 0, with 10 bases in between. Germline V lookup: CDR1 SEHNR, CDR2 FQNEAQ (reference sequence). The CDR3 runs 14 residues. For the CDR3, the DNA is TGTGCCAGCAGCCAGGGACGGATGAACACTGAAGCTTTCTTT. Translated: CASSQGRMNTEAFF.

The CDR3 bases are TGTGCCAGCAGTTCAGGGGTCTACGAGCAGTACTTC. Amino acid sequence: CASSSGVYEQYF. This chain uses TRBV28 with TRBJ2-7; TRBD1 might be the D (6 bases). Germline CDR1 is MDHEN and CDR2 is SYDVKM. V shed 4 bases and J shed 3 bases, with 7 bases lying between them. CDR3 size: 12 residues. The full variable domain, with the rest looked up from reference TRBV28 and TRBJ2-7, is DVKVTQSSRYLVKRTGEKVFLECVQDMDHENMFWYRQDPGLGLRLIYFSYDVKMKEKGDIPEGYSVSREKKERFSLILESASTNQTSMYLCASSSGVYEQYFGPGTRLTVT.

The J gene is TRBJ2-7, the V gene TRBV20-1; the D gene is possibly TRBD1 (6 bases). Trimming removed 2 bases at V and 3 bases at J, with 14 bases between. Per the germline V gene, CDR1 is DFQATT and CDR2 is SNEGSKA (reference sequence). The CDR3 runs to 14 residues. DNA of the CDR3: TGCAGTGCTAGACCCCGGACAGCCAACTACGAGCAGTACTTC. Its translation is CSARPRTANYEQYF.

This clonotype was seen a single time. The CDR3 nucleotides read TGCAGTGCCCCAGGGCATTATACCTACAATGAGCAGTTCTTC. Amino acids: CSAPGHYTYNEQFF. The chain is built from TRBV20-1 and TRBJ2-1, with D tentatively TRBD1 (5 bases). The CDR3 consists of 14 residues. The germline V gene encodes CDR1 DFQATT and CDR2 SNEGSKA (reference sequence). V was trimmed by 6 bases and J by 2 bases, leaving 14 bases between them.

The J gene is TRBJ2-1, the V gene TRBV5-1; D unclear. The CDR3 length is 13 residues. Germline CDR1 reads SGHRS; CDR2 reads YFSETQ. V was shortened by 2 bases and J by 5 bases, with 8 bases between the two germline ends. CDR3 nucleotides: TGCGCCAGCAGCTTTAGGGTAGACAATGAGCAGTTCTTC. Residues: CASSFRVDNEQFF. The full variable domain, with the rest looked up from reference TRBV5-1 and TRBJ2-1, is KAGVTQTPRYLIKTRGQQVTLSCSPISGHRSVSWYQQTPGQGLQFLFEYFSETQRNKGNFPGRFSGRQFSNSRSEMNVSTLELGDSALYLCASSFRVDNEQFFGPGTRLTVL.

The chain uses TRBV19 and TRBJ1-1, with 7 bases lining up with TRBD1. Germline CDR1 is LNHDA and CDR2 is SQIVND (reference sequence). The CDR3 is 11 amino acids. V was clipped by 6 bases and J by 8 bases; unmatched bases: 3. CDR3 residues: CASRSTGEAFF. The CDR3 nucleotides read TGTGCCAGTAGATCGACAGGGGAAGCTTTCTTT.

This clonotype was recorded once. V gene TRBV10-3 combines with J gene TRBJ1-1; D is undetermined. Germline CDR1 ENHRY, CDR2 SYGVKD. Trimming removed 6 bases at V and 7 bases at J, with 18 bases between. This CDR3 region has 14 residues. The CDR3 protein is CAISDPGQQVEAFF. In DNA, the CDR3 is TGTGCCATCAGCGACCCGGGTCAGCAGGTTGAAGCTTTCTTT.

The chain employs TRBV29-1 and TRBJ1-1; no clear D. The V gene lost 3 bases and the J gene lost 6 bases, with 11 bases spanning the gap. There are 12 residues in the CDR3. From germline, CDR1 is SQVTM and CDR2 ANQGSEA. The CDR3 loop is CSVDLWESEAFF. CDR3 nucleotides: TGCAGCGTTGATCTTTGGGAGTCTGAAGCTTTCTTT.

The V call is TRBV7-9, the J call TRBJ2-7, with D maybe TRBD1 (6 bases). Germline CDR1 is SEHNR and CDR2 is FQNEAQ (reference sequence). The CDR3 contains 16 residues. V was clipped by 4 bases and J by 3 bases, with 19 bases between them. The CDR3 is CASSSDAGPGDYEQYF. CDR3 DNA: TGTGCCAGCAGCTCAGACGCAGGGCCAGGGGACTACGAGCAGTACTTC.

The rearrangement uses TRBV3-1 and TRBJ2-5, with 7 bases fitting TRBD1. CDR1 LGHDT and CDR2 YNNKEL come from the germline V gene (reference sequence). This CDR3 has 13 residues. The junction had 0 bases not matched to a gene; V was cut back by 0 bases and J by 5 bases. CDR3 DNA sequence: TGTGCCAGCAGCCAAGAACAGGGGGAGACCCAGTACTTC. Its translation is CASSQEQGETQYF.

This sequence joins TRBV29-1 and TRBJ2-1, with TRBD2 matching over 7 bases. The germline CDR1 and CDR2 sequences are SQVTM and ANQGSEA. The CDR3 spans 13 residues. Trimming took 7 bases from V and 4 from J; bases not matched to a gene: 7. Here the CDR3 DNA reads TGCAGCGGGGGTACTAGCGCATACAATGAGCAGTTCTTC. It yields the protein CSGGTSAYNEQFF.

The V gene is TRBV9, the J gene TRBJ2-5; TRBD2 matches 13 bases. CDR1 SGDLS and CDR2 YYNGEE come from the germline V gene. J gave up 1 base and V 4 bases, and 16 bases lay outside the gene matches. This CDR3 has 20 amino acids. In DNA, the CDR3 is TGTGCCAGCAGCCGTCTCCCCGGGACTAGCGGGAAAGGGCTCCAAGAGACCCAGTACTTC. Translated: CASSRLPGTSGKGLQETQYF. Filled out from reference TRBV9 and TRBJ2-5, the complete variable domain reads DSGVTQTPKHLITATGQRVTLRCSPRSGDLSVYWYQQSLDQGLQFLIQYYNGEERAKGNILERFSAQQFPDLHSELNLSSLELGDSALYFCASSRLPGTSGKGLQETQYFGPGTRLLVL.

The chain employs TRBV30 and TRBJ2-1; unclear D gene. Trimming cost V 1 base and J 0 bases, with 4 bases left between them. The length of the CDR3 is 13 residues. Germline V gene data show CDR1 as GTSNPN and CDR2 as SVGIG (reference sequence). CDR3 loop: CAWSENSYNEQFF. CDR3 coding DNA: TGTGCCTGGAGTGAAAACTCCTACAATGAGCAGTTCTTC.

CDR3: CASDPGGAKNIQYF. In DNA, the CDR3 is TGTGCCAGCGATCCCGGGGGGGCCAAAAACATTCAGTACTTC. The chain joins TRBV28 to TRBJ2-4; 7 bases match TRBD2. Germline assignment: CDR1 MDHEN and CDR2 SYDVKM. The CDR3 spans 14 residues. V was clipped by 8 bases and J by 1 base; unmatched bases: 5.

The rearrangement links TRBV3-1 to TRBJ2-6; 9 positions agree with TRBD1. From germline, CDR1 is LGHDT and CDR2 YNNKEL (reference sequence). V gave up 0 bases and J gave up 1 base; unmatched junction bases: 10. This CDR3 is built from 20 residues. The CDR3 DNA sequence: TGTGCCAGCAGCCAAGAGGGGACAGGGCCCACTGGATCTGGGGCCAACGTCCTGACTTTC. This gives the protein CASSQEGTGPTGSGANVLTF.

The chain carries TRBV29-1 and TRBJ2-7; 11 bases align to TRBD1. V was clipped by 1 base and J by 2 bases; unmatched bases: 10. The CDR3 runs to 17 residues. Germline V gives CDR1 SQVTM, CDR2 ANQGSEA. CDR3 in amino acids: CSVEGVGQGALTYEQYF. CDR3 nucleotides: TGCAGCGTTGAAGGGGTCGGACAGGGGGCTTTGACCTACGAGCAGTACTTC.

This chain joins TRBV5-1 and TRBJ2-7; D not resolved. Per germline, CDR1 SGHRS and CDR2 YFSETQ. This CDR3 spans 15 amino acids. The V gene lost 0 bases and the J gene lost 0 bases, with 10 bases spanning the gap. This CDR3 is CASSLESYSSYEQYF. In DNA, the CDR3 is TGCGCCAGCAGCTTGGAGTCGTACAGCTCCTACGAGCAGTACTTC. The complete variable domain, with remaining parts taken from reference TRBV5-1 and TRBJ2-7, reads KAGVTQTPRYLIKTRGQQVTLSCSPISGHRSVSWYQQTPGQGLQFLFEYFSETQRNKGNFPGRFSGRQFSNSRSEMNVSTLELGDSALYLCASSLESYSSYEQYFGPGTRLTVT.

The chain couples TRBV2 to TRBJ2-3, with D perhaps given as TRBD1 or TRBD2 (5 bases each). CDR1 and CDR2 from the germline V gene are SNHLY and FYNNEI. Trimming removed 3 bases at V and 9 bases at J, with 10 bases between. The CDR3 is made up of 12 amino acids. The CDR3 sequence: CASSDTWGTQYF. The DNA of the CDR3 is TGTGCCAGCAGTGATACCTGGGGGACGCAGTATTTT.

The V call is TRBV20-1, the J call TRBJ1-1; no definite D call. CDR1 is DFQATT and CDR2 is SNEGSKA in the germline V gene (reference sequence). The CDR3 is 13 residues long. V lost 6 bases to trimming and J lost 0 bases, with 11 bases between them. This CDR3 is CSAPMWVNTEAFF. The CDR3 DNA reads TGCAGTGCCCCGATGTGGGTGAACACTGAAGCTTTCTTT.

The CDR3 loop is CASSFRGGLTEAFF. The DNA for the CDR3 is TGTGCCAGCAGCTTTAGGGGGGGCTTGACTGAAGCTTTCTTT. The rearrangement links TRBV5-4 to TRBJ1-1; tentative D call: TRBD1 (6 bases). The CDR3 is made up of 14 amino acids. Germline CDR1 is SGHNT and CDR2 is YYREEE (reference sequence). V lost 2 bases and J 5 bases, leaving 13 bases between the germline ends.

Written as DNA, the CDR3 is TGTGCCAGCAGTCCGGGACTAGCGGGAACGAAGACCCAGTACTTC. It encodes CASSPGLAGTKTQYF. V gene TRBV6-5 combines with J gene TRBJ2-5; the match to TRBD2 covers 13 bases. Germline CDR1 reads MNHEY; CDR2 reads SVGAGI. This CDR3 is built from 15 residues. J lost 6 bases, V lost 5 bases, and 6 bases had no gene match.

The chain is built from TRBV20-1 and TRBJ1-1; perhaps TRBD1 as D (6 bases). The CDR3 runs to 13 residues. Germline V gene data show CDR1 as DFQATT and CDR2 as SNEGSKA (reference sequence). Trimming cost V 4 bases and J 1 base, with 10 bases left between them. The CDR3 DNA reads TGCAGTGCTAATACAGGGAAGAACACTGAAGCTTTCTTT. As protein: CSANTGKNTEAFF.

The gene calls are TRBV12-3 or TRBV12-4 and TRBJ1-5, with D perhaps TRBD1 (6 bases). Trimming took 6 bases from V and 5 from J, leaving 14 bases between them. The CDR3 runs 14 residues. The CDR3 region has the DNA TGTGCCAGCAGAACAGGGAAAGGCGATCAGCCCCAGCATTTT. It codes for CASRTGKGDQPQHF.

This chain links TRBV20-1 with TRBJ2-5; D could derive from TRBD1 or TRBD2 (5 bases each). CDR1 and CDR2 (germline): DFQATT, SNEGSKA (reference sequence). V was pared by 4 bases and J by 1 base, with 10 bases between. The CDR3 consists of 13 residues. The CDR3 spells CSAMGVLQETQYF. The CDR3 DNA follows: TGCAGTGCTATGGGGGTCCTCCAAGAGACCCAGTACTTC.